This T cell receptor beta chain was obtained from a study of identical twins. Broader study findings: Zero-insertion analyses could be partly confounded by invariant MAIT and iNKT cells.

This clonotype was seen at least ten times. The antigen remains undetermined. One entry per CDR3 protein, called by TCRdb with MiXCR from the 5' RACE reads. The table includes 130,000 to 150,000 distinct CDR3 sequences, under 4.5% detected once. The germline CDR1 and CDR2 sequences are DFQATT and SNEGSKA (reference sequence). Trimming removed 6 bases from V and 4 bases from J; junction bases left unmatched: 7. The CDR3 has 15 residues. What was sequenced was memory T cells sorted from blood. The TCR comes from a man between 18 and 35 years old in good health. V and J are TRBV20-1 and TRBJ2-1, with 12 bases fitting TRBD2. This CDR3 reads CSAPGTSGLYNEQFF. The DNA of the CDR3 is TGCAGTGCCCCAGGGACTAGCGGGCTGTACAATGAGCAGTTCTTC.